This TCR beta chain was identified during a study of CD8 T cells in ankylosing spondylitis. Library preparation for TCR beta used quantitative 5'-RACE with molecular barcodes. TCRdb called the 5' RACE reads again in MiXCR, with one record for every CDR3 protein. The sample lists 400,000 to 450,000 distinct CDR3 sequences, 15% to 20% occurring once. A note on this clonotype: What it binds is unknown.

Germline V gives CDR1 MGHDK, CDR2 SYGVNS. The CDR3 loop spans 15 amino acids. V shed 4 bases, J shed 0 bases, and the junction held 3 bases outside the gene matches. Study results and limitations: There was a TCR beta motif, made of several highly homologous variants, that appeared characteristic of ankylosing spondylitis blood. Several of the motif variants were reported before in synovial fluid and blood from reactive arthritis.

This chain links TRBV25-1 with TRBJ2-1, with 7 bases lining up with TRBD2. The sequencing input was blood, either unsorted or a sorted T cell fraction (not recorded which). The sequence derives from a male donor with ankylosing spondylitis. The CDR3 region is CASSAAGASYNEQFF. The CDR3 DNA is TGTGCCAGCAGTGCTGCGGGAGCCTCCTACAATGAGCAGTTCTTC.